This TCR beta chain is from a study of shared clonotypes between healthy human individuals. Study-level background: Donors consisted of a couple of women and a few men between 18 and 49.

The donors were adults (healthy and HIV-negative) with no recent acute infections or vaccinations. The V gene's germline CDR1 is LNHNV and CDR2 YYDKDF (reference sequence). The length of the CDR3 is 14 residues. The V end lost 1 base, the J end lost 5 bases, and 9 bases lay between the germline ends. This table comes from immunoSEQ multiplex PCR, and its TCRdb copy is limited to in-frame clones, with some not included. In the table there are around 320,000 clones, 80% to 90% of which are singletons. Overall study findings and caveats: Despite large depth, rarefaction showed incomplete sorted-subset sequencing.

Points on this clone: What it binds is unknown.

Sequenced: memory CD8+ T cells sorted from blood. The sample's subset: CD45RO+ cells pooled with CCR7-negative TemRA cells. This chain links TRBV15 with TRBJ1-5; D is ambiguous. This clonotype originated in a man younger than 35 in good health. CDR3 protein: CATSRVHMDQPQHF. CDR3 nucleotides: TGTGCCACCAGCAGAGTACATATGGATCAGCCCCAGCATTTT.